This T cell receptor (beta chain) was recorded in a study of OX40 agonist ivuxolimab in advanced cancers. The CDR3 is made up of 14 amino acids. Germline CDR1 GTSNPN, CDR2 SVGIG (reference sequence). The V end was cut by 3 bases, the J end by 6 bases, with 14 bases between. The table came from immunoSEQ multiplex PCR; TCRdb's copy has only in-frame clones and leaves some out. The sample consists of over 40,000 clones, approximately 91% of them appearing once. On this clone: The antigen is undetermined.

General study findings and limits: Among the lowest peripheral clonal expansion occurred in 0.1-3.0 mg/kg partial responders. More expanded clones were found, on average, in CD8+ than in CD4+ T cells. It was also the case that some nonresponders had low normalized T-cell clonal expansion. Expanded peripheral T cell antigen specificity was not determined.

The chain recombines TRBV30 with TRBJ1-4; D may be TRBD1 (6 bases). The source material was CD4+ or CD8+ T cells sorted from blood, sampled in a trial of the OX40 agonist ivuxolimab. This clonotype was obtained from an adult with an advanced solid tumor such as melanoma, head and neck, liver or kidney cancer. The CDR3 here is CAWSDPNRDEKLFF. The CDR3 bases are TGTGCCTGGAGCGACCCGAACAGGGATGAAAAACTGTTTTTT.